These T cell receptor beta chains were read from a single sample in a study of CD8+ T cells in alopecia areata. Some clones are missing from TCRdb's copy, which holds only in-frame ones; the method was immunoSEQ multiplex PCR. The sample has some 100,000 clones, around 58% seen once. Material: CD8+ T cells sorted from blood, obtained at week 4, from a patient treated with tofacitinib. Receptor source: a human donor with alopecia areata. Both conserved end residues are part of each CDR3. D genes are given only for firm matches. Size is omitted from some rows. Given values are once, few, many or a class for expanded clones.

J	D	size	V	DNA	CDR3
TRBJ1-6	TRBD1	NA	TRBV6-5	TGTGCCAGCAGGATGGACAGGGGAGGGCGTTCACCCCTCCACTTT	CASRMDRGGRSPLHF
TRBJ2-7	TRBD2	NA	TRBV30	TGTGACGCACGGGAGGGAAAGGCGGCTTTTATCGAGCAGTACTTC	CDAREGKAAFIEQYF
TRBJ2-7	TRBD1	NA	TRBV30	TGTGCCTGGACCGACGGGACAGGGGACTACGAGCAGTACTTC	CAWTDGTGDYEQYF
TRBJ1-1	NA	NA	TRBV7-6	TGTGCCAGCAGCTTATTGGGTGGACAGCCAGAAGCTTTCTTT	CASSLLGGQPEAFF
TRBJ1-2	NA	NA	TRBV30	TGTGCCTGGAGTGAGGGGAACTATGGCTACACCTTC	CAWSEGNYGYTF
TRBJ1-3	NA	NA	TRBV7-9	TGTGCCAGCGGTGACTTCGCAGGCTCTGGAAACACCATATATTTT	CASGDFAGSGNTIYF
TRBJ1-2	NA	NA	TRBV6-5	TGTGCCAGCAGTTACTCGGGGGCGCCCCAGGCCTATGGCTACACCTTC	CASSYSGAPQAYGYTF
TRBJ1-2	TRBD1	few	TRBV28	TGTGCCAGCAGTCTGACGCTTGGACAGGCGGTCTATGGCTACACCTTC	CASSLTLGQAVYGYTF
TRBJ1-6	NA	NA	TRBV5-4	TGTGCCAGCAGCTATCCGGGGAGCAGTTCACCCCTCCACTTT	CASSYPGSSSPLHF
TRBJ2-5	NA	few	TRBV29-1	TGCAGCGTTGAGACACTTACCGTTGAGGAGACCCAGTACTTC	CSVETLTVEETQYF
TRBJ2-1	TRBD1	NA	TRBV29-1	TGCAGCGTGATGTACAGGGGTGCCTACAATGAGCAGTTCTTC	CSVMYRGAYNEQFF
TRBJ2-7	NA	NA	TRBV2	TGTGCCAGCAGCTACAGGGATCGCTACGAGCAGTACTTC	CASSYRDRYEQYF
TRBJ1-3	NA	NA	TRBV29-1	TGCAGCGTTGTACTCCGGGGGCTCGGAAACACCATATATTTT	CSVVLRGLGNTIYF
TRBJ1-6	NA	NA	TRBV5-1	TGCGCCAGCAGCTTGGAAGAGTGGAATTCACCCCTCCACTTT	CASSLEEWNSPLHF
TRBJ2-1	NA	NA	TRBV30	TGTGCCTGGAGGCCCCCAGCGATTGAGCAGTTCTTC	CAWRPPAIEQFF
TRBJ1-1	NA	NA	TRBV27	TGTGCCAGCAGCGGTCTACCGGGCCTCGGAATAACTTTCTTT	CASSGLPGLGITFF
TRBJ2-3	TRBD2	few	TRBV30	TGTGCCTGGAGTGCGGGGGGACTTGACACAGATACGCAGTATTTT	CAWSAGGLDTDTQYF
TRBJ1-6	NA	NA	TRBV27	TGTGCCAGCATCCCCTCGGGGGCAGAGCTGAATTCACCCCTCCACTTT	CASIPSGAELNSPLHF
TRBJ2-2	NA	few	TRBV30	TGTGCCTGGAGTGTACTTGGGATGAACACCGGGGAGCTGTTTTTT	CAWSVLGMNTGELFF
TRBJ1-2	NA	NA	TRBV20-1	TGCAGTGCTCAGACAGACAATGGCTACACCTTC	CSAQTDNGYTF
TRBJ2-7	NA	NA	TRBV13	TGTGCCAGCAGCAATGCGGACTATGACTACGAGCAGTACTTC	CASSNADYDYEQYF
TRBJ1-2	NA	NA	TRBV30	TGTGCCTGGAATGACCCCGCGAACTATGGCTACACCTTC	CAWNDPANYGYTF
TRBJ2-1	TRBD1	NA	TRBV5-6	TGTGCCAGCAGCCCCGGGACAGGGTTTCACAATGAGCAGTTCTTC	CASSPGTGFHNEQFF
TRBJ2-5	TRBD2	NA	TRBV4-1	TGCGCCAGCAGCCAAGACCGACTAGCCGGAGAGACCCAGTACTTC	CASSQDRLAGETQYF
TRBJ1-1	NA	NA	TRBV28	TGTGCCAGCAGTTACCGGACGAGTTGGAACACTGAAGCTTTCTTT	CASSYRTSWNTEAFF
TRBJ1-1	TRBD1	NA	TRBV5-4	TGTGCCAGCAGCTCGCGGGACAGGGGGCGTATGGGCACTGAAGCTTTCTTT	CASSSRDRGRMGTEAFF
TRBJ1-2	NA	few	TRBV29-1	TGCAGCGTTAGGCCCCCGGACGGAAGGTTTGCATTC	CSVRPPDGRFAF
TRBJ2-7	TRBD1	NA	TRBV27	TGTGCCAGCAGTACCTCACTCCGGGACAGGCCATACGAGCAGTACTTC	CASSTSLRDRPYEQYF
TRBJ1-1	NA	NA	TRBV29-1	TGCAGCGTGGCTACAGAATTAAACACTGAAGCTTTCTTT	CSVATELNTEAFF
TRBJ1-4	NA	few	TRBV30	TGTGCCTGGAGCGGGGAAACAAATGAAAAACTGTTTTTT	CAWSGETNEKLFF
TRBJ2-7	NA	NA	TRBV6-5	TGTGCCAGCAGTTACAGAGATACAGGGTTCTACGAGCAGTACTTC	CASSYRDTGFYEQYF
TRBJ2-7	NA	few	TRBV30	TGTGCCTGGAGTGATTTCGACGGTCCCTACGAGCAGTACTTC	CAWSDFDGPYEQYF
TRBJ2-7	NA	NA	TRBV5-1	TGCGCCAGCAGCTGGCCCGCAGGGGCCGAGGCCTACGAGCAGTACTTC	CASSWPAGAEAYEQYF
TRBJ1-2	NA	NA	TRBV7-9	TGTGCCAGCAGCGAGACCGACTATGGCTACACCTTC	CASSETDYGYTF
TRBJ2-3	TRBD2	few	TRBV2	TGTGCCAGCAGTGAGGCTAGCGGGGGGGCTGGTGATACGCAGTATTTT	CASSEASGGAGDTQYF
TRBJ1-2	TRBD1	NA	TRBV18	TGTGCCAGCTCACCACCTCCAGGACAGGTGAACTATGGCTACACCTTC	CASSPPPGQVNYGYTF
TRBJ2-2	NA	NA	TRBV2	TGTGCCAGCAGTGTCTCTGGGTACACCGGGGAGCTGTTTTTT	CASSVSGYTGELFF
TRBJ2-1	NA	NA	TRBV30	TGTGCCTGGAGCACCGGGACGCCAGGAATCAATGAGCAGTTCTTC	CAWSTGTPGINEQFF
TRBJ2-5	NA	NA	TRBV7-9	TGTGCCAGCAGCTCCGCCGGGGACCCAAAGACCCAGTACTTC	CASSSAGDPKTQYF
TRBJ1-6	TRBD1	NA	TRBV4-3	TGCGCCAGCAGCCAACCCGGGACAGGGAGTTCACCCCTCCACTTT	CASSQPGTGSSPLHF